This T cell receptor (beta chain) is from a study of T cell responses to AZD1222 COVID-19 vaccine. The table came from immunoSEQ multiplex PCR; TCRdb's copy has only in-frame clones and leaves some out. This table has about 120,000 clones, about nine tenths appearing once. This clonotype was sampled from an adult in good health. Sample: peripheral blood, taken on day 0 of AZD1222 vaccination.

CDR3: CASSPPTDTRHEQYF. The CDR3 DNA reads as TGTGCCAGCTCACCACCTACAGATACCAGACACGAGCAGTACTTC. The chain is built from TRBV18 and TRBJ2-7; D unresolved. Germline-derived CDR1 and CDR2 are KGHSH and LQKENI. V was clipped by 0 bases and J by 5 bases, with 14 bases between them. The CDR3 loop spans 15 amino acids.